This T cell receptor beta chain was captured by sequencing in a study of control samples from healthy donors and cancer patients. The assay was immunoSEQ multiplex PCR, and TCRdb's table has in-frame clones only and misses some. The table has about 250,000 clones, almost 85% seen once. Trimming removed 0 bases from V and 10 bases from J, with 10 bases in between. CDR1 and CDR2 (germline): SGHNT, YENEEA. The CDR3 is made up of 13 amino acids. The sample was PBMCs. The chain carries TRBV11-3 and TRBJ2-1, with D possibly TRBD1 on 5 matching bases. This TCR was sampled from an older woman with lung cancer. The CDR3 sequence: CASSLDWGVEQFF. The CDR3 DNA sequence: TGTGCCAGCAGCTTAGATTGGGGCGTCGAGCAGTTCTTC.